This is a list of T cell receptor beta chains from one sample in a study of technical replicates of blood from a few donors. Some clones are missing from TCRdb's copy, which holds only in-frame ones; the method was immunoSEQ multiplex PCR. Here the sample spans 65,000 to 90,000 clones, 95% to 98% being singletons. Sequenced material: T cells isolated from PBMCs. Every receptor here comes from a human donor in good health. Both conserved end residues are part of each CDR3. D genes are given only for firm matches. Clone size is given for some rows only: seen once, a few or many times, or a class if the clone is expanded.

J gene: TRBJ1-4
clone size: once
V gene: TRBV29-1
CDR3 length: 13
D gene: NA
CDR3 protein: CSVSRSRGEKLFF
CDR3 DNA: TGCAGCGTCTCTAGGTCTAGGGGGGAAAAACTGTTTTTT

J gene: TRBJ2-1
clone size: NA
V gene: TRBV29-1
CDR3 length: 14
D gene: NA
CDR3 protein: CSVDPGHRYNEQFF
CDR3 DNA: TGCAGCGTGGATCCGGGACACCGATACAATGAGCAGTTCTTC

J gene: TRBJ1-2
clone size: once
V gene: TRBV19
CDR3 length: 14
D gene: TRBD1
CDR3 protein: CASSLTGDHYGYTF
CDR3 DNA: TGTGCCAGTAGCCTGACAGGGGATCATTATGGCTACACCTTC

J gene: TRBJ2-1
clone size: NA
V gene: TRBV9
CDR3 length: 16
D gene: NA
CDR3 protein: CASSVAGDDSYNEQFF
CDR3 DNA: TGTGCCAGCAGCGTAGCAGGGGATGACTCCTACAATGAGCAGTTCTTC

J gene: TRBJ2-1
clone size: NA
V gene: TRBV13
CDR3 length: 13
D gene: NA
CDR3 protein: CASRPDSVNEQFF
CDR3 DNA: TGTGCCAGCAGACCCGACTCGGTCAATGAGCAGTTCTTC

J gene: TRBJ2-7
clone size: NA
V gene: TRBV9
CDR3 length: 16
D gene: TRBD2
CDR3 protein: CASSVAGTSGVYEQYF
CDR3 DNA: TGTGCCAGCAGCGTAGCCGGGACTAGCGGAGTCTACGAGCAGTACTTC

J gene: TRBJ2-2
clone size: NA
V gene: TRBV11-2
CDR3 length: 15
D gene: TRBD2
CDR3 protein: CASSSRLARTGELFF
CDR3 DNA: TGTGCCAGCAGCTCAAGACTAGCCAGAACCGGGGAGCTGTTTTTT

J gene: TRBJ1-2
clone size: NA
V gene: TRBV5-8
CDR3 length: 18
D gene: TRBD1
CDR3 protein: CASSSPGQGRWDPGGYTF
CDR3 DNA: TGTGCCAGCAGCTCGCCGGGACAGGGGCGTTGGGATCCGGGTGGCTACACCTTC

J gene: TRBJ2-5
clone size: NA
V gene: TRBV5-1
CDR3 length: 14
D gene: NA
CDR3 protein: CASSLATRQETQYF
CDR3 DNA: TGCGCCAGCAGCTTGGCGACTAGACAAGAGACCCAGTACTTC

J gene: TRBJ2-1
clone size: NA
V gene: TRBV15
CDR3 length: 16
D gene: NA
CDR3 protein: CATSRDHGIAYNEQFF
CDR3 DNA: TGTGCCACCAGCAGAGATCACGGGATTGCCTACAATGAGCAGTTCTTC

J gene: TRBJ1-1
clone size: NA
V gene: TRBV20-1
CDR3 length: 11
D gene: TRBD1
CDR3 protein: CSAERQGVAFF
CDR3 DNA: TGCAGTGCTGAGAGACAGGGAGTGGCTTTCTTT

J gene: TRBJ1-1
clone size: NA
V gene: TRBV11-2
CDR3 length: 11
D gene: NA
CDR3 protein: CASSDRTLAFF
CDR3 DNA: TGTGCCAGCAGCGACAGGACATTAGCTTTCTTT

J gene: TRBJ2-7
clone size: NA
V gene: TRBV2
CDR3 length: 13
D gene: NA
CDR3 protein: CASSGTASYEQYF
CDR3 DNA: TGTGCCAGCAGTGGGACAGCGAGCTACGAGCAGTACTTC

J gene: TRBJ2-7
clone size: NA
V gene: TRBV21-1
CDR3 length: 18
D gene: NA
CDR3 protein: CASMVQLAGDRGSYEQYF
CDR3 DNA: TGTGCCAGCATGGTTCAACTAGCGGGCGACAGGGGCTCCTACGAGCAGTACTTC

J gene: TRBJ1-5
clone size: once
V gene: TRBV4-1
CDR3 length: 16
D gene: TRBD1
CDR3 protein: CASSQERGLGFQPQHF
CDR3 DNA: TGCGCCAGCAGCCAAGAAAGGGGGCTTGGTTTTCAGCCCCAGCATTTT

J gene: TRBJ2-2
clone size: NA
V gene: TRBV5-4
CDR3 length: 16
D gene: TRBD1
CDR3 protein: CASSLVGQANTGELFF
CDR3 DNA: TGTGCCAGCAGCCTGGTGGGACAGGCGAACACCGGGGAGCTGTTTTTT

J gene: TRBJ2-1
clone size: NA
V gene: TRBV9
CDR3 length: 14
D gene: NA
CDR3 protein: CASSGGTSYNEQFF
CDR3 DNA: TGTGCCAGCTCCGGCGGGACCTCCTACAATGAGCAGTTCTTC

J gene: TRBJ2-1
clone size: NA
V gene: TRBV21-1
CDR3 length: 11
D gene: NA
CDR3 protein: CASSLNNEQFF
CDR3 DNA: TGTGCCAGCAGCCTTAACAATGAGCAGTTCTTC

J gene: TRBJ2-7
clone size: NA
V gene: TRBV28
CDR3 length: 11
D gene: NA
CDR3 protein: CASREEYEQYF
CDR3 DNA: TGTGCCAGCAGGGAGGAATACGAGCAGTACTTC

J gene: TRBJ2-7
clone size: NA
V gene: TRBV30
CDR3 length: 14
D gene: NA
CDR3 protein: CAWSGDWYSYEQYF
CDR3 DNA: TGTGCCTGGAGTGGGGACTGGTACTCCTACGAGCAGTACTTC